The rows below give T cell receptor beta chains drawn from one sample of a study of early T cells in non-severe SARS-CoV-2 infection. From the 5' RACE reads, TCRdb called clonotypes with MiXCR, one entry per CDR3 protein. The table records about 50,000 distinct CDR3 sequences, 10% of them present only once. The sample comprised whole blood. The receptor set was obtained from an adult who was a healthcare worker with PCR-confirmed SARS-CoV-2 infection or an uninfected control (not recorded which). The CDR3 runs from the conserved cysteine through the conserved F or W. A D gene is named only where the DNA matches it firmly. Where a row states a size, it is once, few, many or the class of an expanded clone; other rows omit it.

abundance	v_gene	j_gene	len	d_gene	CDR3aa	CDR3nt
many	TRBV12-3/TRBV12-4	TRBJ2-1	14	TRBD2	CASSLSGSYNEQFF	TGTGCCAGCAGTCTTAGCGGGAGCTACAATGAGCAGTTCTTC
few	TRBV20-1	TRBJ2-7	16	TRBD1	CSARGLLQGMGGEQYF	TGCAGTGCTAGAGGTTTACTACAGGGGATGGGTGGGGAGCAGTACTTC
few	TRBV28	TRBJ1-3	15	.	CASGDTESSGNTIYF	TGTGCCAGCGGGGACACAGAGTCTTCTGGAAACACCATATATTTT
.	TRBV28	TRBJ2-7	14	.	CASSTSGTDYEQYF	TGTGCCAGCAGTACCTCCGGGACGGACTACGAGCAGTACTTC
few	TRBV6-5	TRBJ1-2	13	.	CASSPWQGRGYTF	TGTGCCAGCAGTCCCTGGCAAGGGAGAGGCTACACCTTC
few	TRBV7-9	TRBJ2-1	10	.	CASSFSEQFF	TGTGCCAGCAGCTTTTCTGAGCAGTTCTTC
large	TRBV2	TRBJ2-1	13	.	CASSEGWRNEQFF	TGTGCCAGCAGTGAAGGGTGGAGGAATGAGCAGTTCTTC
many	TRBV29-1	TRBJ1-1	12	.	CSVGAGPTEAFF	TGCAGCGTTGGGGCAGGGCCGACTGAAGCTTTCTTT
many	TRBV30	TRBJ2-1	11	.	CAWRELNEQFF	TGTGCCTGGAGGGAGCTCAATGAGCAGTTCTTC
many	TRBV20-1	TRBJ1-2	18	.	CSAPNFRDTKGVNYGYTF	TGCAGTGCTCCTAATTTCCGGGACACGAAAGGGGTTAACTATGGCTACACCTTC
.	TRBV6-5	TRBJ1-2	12	.	CASSSHNYGYTF	TGTGCCAGCAGTTCCCATAACTATGGCTACACCTTC
many	TRBV7-2	TRBJ2-4	13	TRBD1	CASSGTGRNIQYF	TGTGCCAGCAGCGGGACAGGGAGAAACATTCAGTACTTC
.	TRBV5-1	TRBJ2-2	14	.	CASSAGTQGGELFF	TGCGCCAGCAGCGCGGGGACCCAGGGTGGGGAGCTGTTTTTT
many	TRBV12-3/TRBV12-4	TRBJ1-4	16	TRBD1	CASSIRPDREGEKLFF	TGTGCCAGCAGCATCCGGCCGGACAGGGAGGGTGAAAAACTGTTTTTT
many	TRBV6-2/TRBV6-3	TRBJ2-3	18	TRBD2	CASSYSTTISGGTDTQYF	TGTGCCAGCAGTTACTCGACTACCATTAGCGGGGGCACAGATACGCAGTATTTT
many	TRBV9	TRBJ2-7	15	.	CASSVGEGSSYEQYF	TGTGCCAGCAGCGTAGGTGAGGGGAGCTCCTACGAGCAGTACTTC
few	TRBV6-5	TRBJ2-7	15	.	CASSESGTATYEQYF	TGTGCCAGCAGTGAGTCCGGGACTGCTACCTACGAGCAGTACTTC